The next 7 T cell receptor beta chains were all read from a single sample in a study of T cells expressing NK-cell markers. TCRdb derives one entry per CDR3 protein from the 5' RACE reads, leaving out DNA. The table for this sample gives 250,000 to 300,000 distinct CDR3 sequences. The specimen was blood T cells: a sorted CD56 or NKG2C T cell subset, CD4+ or CD8+ T cells, or bulk PBMC T cells (not recorded which). The source is a woman between 18 and 70 years old in good health.

V and J are TRBV4-2 and TRBJ2-7; TCRdb designates TRBD2, a call that cannot be tested without DNA. The germline CDR1 and CDR2 sequences are LGHNA and YNFKEQ. This CDR3 is 14 amino acids long. The CDR3 protein is CASSPGTRTYEQYF.

The chain links TRBV30 to TRBJ2-2. Germline loops: CDR1 GTSNPN, CDR2 SVGIG (reference sequence). There are 13 residues in the CDR3. The CDR3 sequence is CAWSVLRSGELFF. Using reference TRBV30 and TRBJ2-2 for the parts outside the CDR3, the full variable domain is SQTIHQWPATLVQPVGSPLSLECTVEGTSNPNLYWYRQAAGRGLQLLFYSVGIGQISSEVPQNLSASRPQDRQFILSSKKLLLSDSGFYLCAWSVLRSGELFFGEGSRLTVL.

The chain uses TRBV19 and TRBJ2-5. The CDR3 covers 13 residues. Per the germline V gene, CDR1 is LNHDA and CDR2 is SQIVND (reference sequence). CDR3 sequence reads: CASSGPKALAQYF.

The chain joins TRBV10-1 to TRBJ1-1. This CDR3 spans 15 amino acids. CDR1 and CDR2 from the germline V gene are WNHNN and SYGVQD (reference sequence). CDR3 residues: CASSESVRMNTEAFF.

The chain links TRBV5-5 to TRBJ2-1; TCRdb calls TRBD2, which cannot be checked without DNA. The length of the CDR3 is 15 residues. CDR1 is SGHKS and CDR2 is YYEKEE in the germline V gene (reference sequence). The CDR3 spells CASSLSRRRENEQFF.

The V and J genes are TRBV6-2 or TRBV6-3 and TRBJ2-3; absent DNA, TCRdb's TRBD2 call cannot be checked. CDR3 size: 17 residues. CDR1 and CDR2 (germline): MNHEY, SVGEGT. This CDR3 reads CASSPGVAGPPWDTQYF.

The chain recombines TRBV7-2 with TRBJ2-5; the D call from TCRdb, TRBD1, cannot be confirmed without DNA. The CDR3 spans 14 residues. Germline V gene data show CDR1 as SGHTA and CDR2 as FQGNSA. CDR3 in amino acids: CASSLRWGSETQYF.